This TCR beta chain was observed in a study of T cell repertoires in cytomegalovirus infection. Study-wide background: CMV epitopes used comprised recently identified HLA-C-restricted ones and well-studied HLA-B-restricted ones. Matching HLA type, along with CMV infection, was indicated by public TCR beta signatures. Study-level results: Cumulative public TCR beta family frequency identified carriers of CMV plus the relevant HLA. In two of eight donors, the top clonotype was HLA-C-restricted CMV-specific.

The CDR3 totals 14 residues. V shed 7 bases and J 5 bases; nucleotides not matched to a gene: 10. Germline-derived CDR1 and CDR2 are SGHKS and YYEKEE (reference sequence). Notes on this clonotype: Its antigen remains unidentified.

TCRdb re-called the reads through MiXCR, storing one row per CDR3 protein. The table lists about 900,000 distinct CDR3 sequences, approximately 31% of them singletons. The TCR sequence derives from a human donor in good health (CMV status not recorded). Some clones in this sample may be carry-over from other donors' samples. Sequencing used cultured CD8+ T cells from PBMCs, obtained from culture after CMV antigen stimulation. The V call is TRBV5-5, the J call TRBJ2-3, with 7 positions matching TRBD2. The CDR3 region has the DNA TGTGCCAGCTCGGCTAGCGGAATCCTAGATACGCAGTATTTT. Amino acids: CASSASGILDTQYF.